This T cell receptor beta chain was observed in a study of neurological immune-mediated disorders. The CDR3 totals 15 residues. Germline values: CDR1 SGHRS, CDR2 YFSETQ. The study's findings and limits: In HTLV-1-associated myelopathy, TCR clonal expansion was greatest, whereas multiple sclerosis had the least, falling below healthy controls. None of the CDR3 amino acid sequences found in expanded clones was shared across subjects. This suggests that the TCR-beta repertoires were private in all groups.

In the case of this clonotype: Its antigen is unknown. At one end the junction does not follow the germline gene, possibly because of a read error.

One entry per CDR3 protein, called by TCRdb with MiXCR from the 5' RACE reads. The sample consists of around 46,000 distinct CDR3 sequences, about 2% of them appearing once. What was sequenced was PBMCs. The rearrangement uses TRBV5-1 and TRBJ2-2; TRBD1 matches 7 bases. This TCR was recovered from a woman between 40 and 55 years old with multiple sclerosis. CDR3 protein: CASSSDRPLPGDLFF. Written as DNA, the CDR3 is TGCGCCAGCAGCTCGGACAGGCCCCTTCCAGGGGATCTGTTTTTT. The full variable domain, its missing parts supplied by reference TRBV5-1 and TRBJ2-2, is KAGVTQTPRYLIKTRGQQVTLSCSPISGHRSVSWYQQTPGQGLQFLFEYFSETQRNKGNFPGRFSGRQFSNSRSEMNVSTLELGDSALYLCASSSDRPLPGDLFFGEGSRLTVL.